This note documents a single T cell receptor beta chain sequence. They ran version v3.0 of the immunoSEQ assay at survey level. Using immunoSEQ multiplex PCR, the repertoire was profiled, and TCRdb retains in-frame clones only, with some absent. The data show about 20,000 clones, roughly 78% seen once. The record originates from a study of long-term antiretroviral therapy in people with HIV. Looked up from germline, CDR1 is SGHTA and CDR2 is FQGNSA. The ends lost 0 bases at V and 2 bases at J; junction bases unmatched: 5. This CDR3 comprises 16 residues. The chain uses TRBV7-2 and TRBJ2-5, with 8 bases aligning to TRBD2. The sample was unsorted PBMCs, taken 0.2 years after starting antiretroviral therapy. The receptor was isolated from a middle-aged woman with HIV. CDR3 sequence reads: CASSLAAGGGQETQYF. The CDR3 nucleotides are TGTGCCAGCAGCTTAGCGGCGGGGGGAGGGCAAGAGACCCAGTACTTC.